This T cell receptor beta chain was recorded in a study of blood T cells in healthy people across ages. Study as a whole: Template-switching capture recovered about one barcoded beta molecule per two T cells. Findings and limits, study-wide: Both naive CD4+ cell counts and diversity were greater in long-lived donors than in aged donors.

The authors ran a second PCR of about 7 to 11 cycles using a sample-barcoded 5' primer and a J-beta primer mix. All cDNA molecules were each tagged by a template-switch adaptor with 12 random nucleotides. Every sample gave at least 2.5 million paired-end reads containing CDR3. Using its own MiXCR run on the 5' RACE reads, TCRdb lists one record per CDR3 protein. The sample consists of about 640,000 distinct CDR3 sequences, roughly 58% of them appearing once. Note on this clonotype: Its cognate antigen is unknown.

This CDR3 has 13 residues. V dropped 7 bases and J dropped 1 base, with 13 bases sitting between them. CDR1 and CDR2 from the germline V gene are SQVTM and ANQGSEA. The specimen sequenced was blood. The TCR was taken from a man aged 55 to 70 in good health. The chain has TRBV29-1 and TRBJ1-1; D not resolved. The CDR3 protein is CSATLGGNTEAFF. In nucleotides, the CDR3 is TGCAGCGCCACCCTGGGTGGGAACACTGAAGCTTTCTTT.